This T cell receptor beta chain was captured by sequencing in a study of blood T cells in healthy people across ages. It was with a sample-barcoded 5' primer and a J-beta primer mix that a second PCR of roughly 6 to 12 cycles was run. Each CDR3 protein is one row after TCRdb ran MiXCR on the 5' RACE reads. The data contain 850,000 to 1,000,000 distinct CDR3 sequences, approximately 50% of them seen just once; the ten biggest clones take up about 22%. Germline V CDR1 and CDR2: GTSNPN, SVGIG (reference sequence). Losses at the gene ends were 3 bases for V and 4 bases for J; bases not matched to a gene: 4. The CDR3 covers 13 residues.

This TCR was sampled from a woman aged 55-69 years in good health. The sequencing input was blood. V and J are TRBV30 and TRBJ1-2; TRBD1 matches at 8 bases. The DNA for the CDR3 is TGTGCCTGGAGCCGGGACAGGCCCTATGGCTACACCTTC. This encodes CAWSRDRPYGYTF.